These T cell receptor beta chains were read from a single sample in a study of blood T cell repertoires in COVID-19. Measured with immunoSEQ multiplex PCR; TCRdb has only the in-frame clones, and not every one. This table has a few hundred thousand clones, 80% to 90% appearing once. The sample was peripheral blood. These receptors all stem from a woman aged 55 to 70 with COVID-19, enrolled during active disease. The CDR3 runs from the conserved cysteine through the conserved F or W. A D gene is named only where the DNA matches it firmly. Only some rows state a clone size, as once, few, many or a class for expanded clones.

cdr3_aa: CAISGQGQPNQPQHF
cdr3_nt: TGTGCCATCAGTGGTCAAGGACAGCCGAATCAGCCCCAGCATTTT
j_call: TRBJ1-5
v_call: TRBV10-3
clone_size: .
d_call: .

cdr3_aa: CASRQVAPNSNQPQHF
cdr3_nt: TGTGCCAGTAGGCAGGTAGCGCCAAATAGCAATCAGCCCCAGCATTTT
j_call: TRBJ1-5
v_call: TRBV19
clone_size: once
d_call: .

cdr3_aa: CASKGGSSYEQYF
cdr3_nt: TGTGCCAGCAAAGGAGGGAGCTCCTACGAGCAGTACTTC
j_call: TRBJ2-7
v_call: TRBV7-2
clone_size: .
d_call: .

cdr3_aa: CASNSYSYNEQFF
cdr3_nt: TGTGCCAGCAACTCCTATTCCTACAATGAGCAGTTCTTC
j_call: TRBJ2-1
v_call: TRBV9
clone_size: once
d_call: .

cdr3_aa: CASGPAGAFNEKLFF
cdr3_nt: TGTGCTAGTGGTCCCGCAGGCGCCTTCAATGAAAAACTGTTTTTT
j_call: TRBJ1-4
v_call: TRBV12-5
clone_size: .
d_call: .

cdr3_aa: CASSRDRTQPQHF
cdr3_nt: TGTGCCAGCAGCCGTGACAGAACTCAGCCCCAGCATTTT
j_call: TRBJ1-5
v_call: TRBV7-3
clone_size: once
d_call: .

cdr3_aa: CASSLEKTSTDTQYF
cdr3_nt: TGTGCCAGCAGTTTGGAAAAGACTAGCACAGATACGCAGTATTTT
j_call: TRBJ2-3
v_call: TRBV6-6
clone_size: .
d_call: .

cdr3_aa: CASSPPGGPGDTQYF
cdr3_nt: TGCGCCAGCAGCCCACCCGGGGGGCCTGGAGATACGCAGTATTTT
j_call: TRBJ2-3
v_call: TRBV5-1
clone_size: once
d_call: .

cdr3_aa: CASSKPAGGGNTIYF
cdr3_nt: TGTGCCAGTAGCAAACCTGCAGGGGGTGGAAACACCATATATTTT
j_call: TRBJ1-3
v_call: TRBV19
clone_size: .
d_call: TRBD1

cdr3_aa: CASSFQNTEAFF
cdr3_nt: TGTGCCAGCAGTTTCCAGAACACTGAAGCTTTCTTT
j_call: TRBJ1-1
v_call: TRBV6-2/TRBV6-3
clone_size: .
d_call: .

cdr3_aa: CASSQDNQRGMDTQYF
cdr3_nt: TGTGCCAGCAGCCAAGATAACCAGCGGGGGATGGATACGCAGTATTTT
j_call: TRBJ2-3
v_call: TRBV4-2
clone_size: .
d_call: TRBD2

cdr3_aa: CASSLAGRTDTQYF
cdr3_nt: TGTGCCAGCAGTCTCGCAGGGCGCACAGATACGCAGTATTTT
j_call: TRBJ2-3
v_call: TRBV27
clone_size: .
d_call: .

cdr3_aa: CASNPPLAKNIQYF
cdr3_nt: TGTGCCAGTAACCCACCACTAGCCAAAAACATTCAGTACTTC
j_call: TRBJ2-4
v_call: TRBV19
clone_size: .
d_call: .

cdr3_aa: CASSEYRGEAFF
cdr3_nt: TGTGCCAGCAGTGAATATAGGGGGGAAGCTTTCTTT
j_call: TRBJ1-1
v_call: TRBV25-1
clone_size: .
d_call: .

cdr3_aa: CATRAGGTNRETQYF
cdr3_nt: TGTGCCACCCGAGCGGGGGGAACGAATCGGGAGACCCAGTACTTC
j_call: TRBJ2-5
v_call: TRBV10-3
clone_size: .
d_call: TRBD2

cdr3_aa: CASSWGAGELFF
cdr3_nt: TGTGCCAGCAGCTGGGGGGCCGGGGAGCTGTTTTTT
j_call: TRBJ2-2
v_call: TRBV3-1/TRBV3-2
clone_size: .
d_call: .

cdr3_aa: CASSETGGRKVLF
cdr3_nt: TGTGCCAGCAGCGAGACGGGGGGGCGGAAAGTTCTCTTC
j_call: TRBJ2-1
v_call: TRBV4-2
clone_size: once
d_call: TRBD2

cdr3_aa: CASSVVGESSEQYF
cdr3_nt: TGTGCCAGCAGCGTAGTTGGGGAGTCTAGCGAGCAGTACTTC
j_call: TRBJ2-7
v_call: TRBV9
clone_size: .
d_call: .

cdr3_aa: CASSRQGRNEQFF
cdr3_nt: TGTGCCAGTAGTAGACAGGGGAGAAATGAGCAGTTCTTC
j_call: TRBJ2-1
v_call: TRBV19
clone_size: .
d_call: TRBD1

cdr3_aa: CASSQLTGQLRGYGYTF
cdr3_nt: TGCGCCAGCAGCCAACTTACGGGACAGTTGAGGGGCTATGGCTACACCTTC
j_call: TRBJ1-2
v_call: TRBV4-1
clone_size: .
d_call: TRBD1

cdr3_aa: CASSEWEGTFSYF
cdr3_nt: TGTGCCAGCAGTGAATGGGAGGGAACGTTCTCATACTTT
j_call: TRBJ1-6
v_call: TRBV2
clone_size: .
d_call: .

cdr3_aa: CSVEERDRGHSNYGYTF
cdr3_nt: TGCAGCGTTGAAGAAAGGGACAGGGGGCACTCTAACTATGGCTACACCTTC
j_call: TRBJ1-2
v_call: TRBV29-1
clone_size: once
d_call: TRBD1

cdr3_aa: CASSPQQGAVYEQYF
cdr3_nt: TGCGCCAGCAGCCCTCAACAGGGGGCGGTCTACGAGCAGTACTTC
j_call: TRBJ2-7
v_call: TRBV5-1
clone_size: .
d_call: TRBD1